The subject of this entry is one T cell receptor (beta chain). The data were obtained in a study of blood T cell repertoires in COVID-19. As for the study in general: Acute-phase and convalescent COVID-19 samples originated in the United States, Italy and Spain. Sources were T cells, B-cell-depleted T cells, or PBMCs; the material itself was cDNA or gDNA.

Original data processing: For nucleated cells, counts were estimated from reference gene primer amplification. Generated by immunoSEQ multiplex PCR, the TCRdb table keeps only in-frame clones and is missing some. The DNA gave D and trimming, while V, J and clone size come from that table. The sample carries under 250,000 clones, about 86% recorded once. Sequencing was performed on peripheral blood. The sequence was obtained from a man older than 75 with acute or convalescent COVID-19.

The CDR3 region has the DNA TGTGCCAGCAGCCCCTCCCCCGATCAGCCCCAGCATTTT. It is translated as CASSPSPDQPQHF. The chain has TRBV6-6 and TRBJ1-5; D is unclear. Trimming cost V 6 bases and J 5 bases, with 11 bases left between them. Germline CDR1 and CDR2: MNHNY and SVGAGI (reference sequence). CDR3 length equals 13 residues.